This TCR beta chain was profiled in a study of CD8 T cells in Susac syndrome (dated by TCRdb to between 2018 and 2020). Some background on the complete study: Whether CD8+ T cell activation and differentiation in Susac syndrome was antigen driven was tested using repertoire sequencing. The study compared CD8+ T cell repertoire clonality among 12 healthy donors, approximately 14 Susac syndrome patients and roughly 16 multiple sclerosis patients. Results and caveats for the whole study, not just this receptor: The number of individuals in the TCR sequencing and HLA analysis was acknowledged as relatively small.

Peripheral blood CD8+ and CD4+ T cells from healthy donors, Susac syndrome patients and multiple sclerosis patients were profiled by high-throughput TCR beta sequencing. The multiple sclerosis controls were treatment-naive patients whose relapsing-remitting disease, either stable or active, fulfilled the revised McDonald criteria. CD8+ TEMRA cells were enriched by FACS, while bulk CD8+ and CD4+ T cells were purified by magnetic negative isolation. Blood was collected in EDTA tubes and processed within 24 hours, with PBMCs isolated through density gradient centrifugation. PBMCs intended for TCR sequencing were frozen in liquid nitrogen and were later thawed in a 37 degrees C water bath. The sorted or isolated CD4+, CD8+ and CD8+ TEMRA cells reached a purity of at least 90%. This clonotype showed up just once. The antigen it binds to is not known. No base quality values were provided; no much bigger clone lies one nucleotide off. Weak support is all one read offers.

V loses 7 bases, J loses 4 bases, and the germline ends lie 11 bases apart. CDR1 LGHNA and CDR2 YNFKEQ are derived from the germline V gene. From the cysteine through the phenylalanine, the CDR3 covers 14 amino acids. Only the CDR3 region is kept as DNA, spanning 42 bases read in frame from base 1. RNA was extracted using the RNeasy kit, and roughly 0.5 to 1 ug of the RNA was reverse transcribed with random hexamers. TCR beta CDR3 regions were amplified with the immunoSEQ multiplex PCR assay covering 54 Vbeta and 13 Jbeta segments. Bias from PCR amplification was corrected by using a synthetic template baseline for primer optimization and for computational correction. Per the authors' processing: Reads were annotated to V, D and J genes per IMGT and analyzed with immunoSEQ Analyzer, keeping only productive sequences. Clonality was calculated as one minus the Shannon entropy normalized by log2 of the number of productive unique sequences. For each patient and control, public and private clones were evaluated within the 100 most prevalent clones. Susac-specific clones were defined as absent from healthy and MS cohorts, around 980 published viral clones and other ImmuneACCESS disease sequences. TCRdb reran the public reads through fastp at Q25 and MiXCR, keeping productive beta chains. Identical CDR3 protein sequences are pooled into one entry, listed with their most common genes and DNA. These V and J calls derive from TCRdb rather than the authors' analysis. This sample is represented by some 150,000 distinct CDR3 sequences; around 95% of them were singletons. Of the sample, roughly 0.19% falls within the top ten clones.

Sequencing was carried out using CD8+ T cells from PBMCs. In this chain, TRBV4-2 is recombined with TRBJ2-6, with the D gene not confidently named. The receptor comes from a human donor with multiple sclerosis. The sequenced DNA: TGTGCCAGCACAGCTTATTTAGGGGCCAACGTCCTGACTTTC. Its protein product is CASTAYLGANVLTF.